This T cell receptor beta chain stems from a study of T-cell memory formation after mild COVID-19. Via MiXCR, TCRdb re-called the 5' RACE reads, giving one row per CDR3 protein. The sample includes a few hundred thousand distinct CDR3 sequences, approximately 16% of them seen just once. V shed 1 base and J shed 5 bases, with 15 bases lying between them. This CDR3 is 15 amino acids long. Germline V gene data show CDR1 as DFQATT and CDR2 as SNEGSKA (reference sequence). There are a few counts of this clonotype. The chain joins TRBV20-1 to TRBJ1-5; D is perhaps TRBD1 (5 bases). The clonotype originates from a man younger than 30 who had mild COVID-19 (a few samples of this study predate the infection). Cell type and time point are not known. The sequencing input was PBMCs or a T cell subset sorted from them (not recorded which). The CDR3 protein is CSARVGTHGDQPQHF. The CDR3 DNA follows: TGCAGTGCTAGAGTGGGGACCCACGGTGATCAGCCCCAGCATTTT.